This entry lists 28 T cell receptor beta chains sequenced from one sample in a study of T cells in Graves' hyperthyroidism and ophthalmopathy. RNA transcripts provided the source from which TCR beta CDR3 regions were amplified. RT-PCR in the first round (using the HTBI primer set) targeted the TCR CDR3. One entry per CDR3 protein, called by TCRdb with MiXCR from the multiplex PCR reads. The sample lists 300,000 or so distinct CDR3 sequences; approximately 22% were seen once. Sequences were obtained from blood. The receptors stem from a woman aged 45 to 65 with Graves' hyperthyroidism.

The sample holds many counts of this clonotype. V and J are TRBV24-1 and TRBJ1-5, with D maybe TRBD1 (5 bases). This CDR3 spans 15 amino acids. Germline lookup yields CDR1 KGHDR and CDR2 SFDVKD. The V end lost 6 bases, the J end lost 4 bases, and 15 bases lay between the germline ends. CDR3 nucleotides: TGTGCCACCAGTAACGGGGCGCCGGGAAATCAGCCCCAGCATTTT. It codes for CATSNGAPGNQPQHF.

This clonotype was detected many times. The V and J genes are TRBV5-5 and TRBJ2-2; the D gene is possibly TRBD1 (5 bases). With 0 bases removed from V and 4 bases from J, the gap between germline ends came to 13 bases. The CDR3 runs to 16 residues. Germline CDR1 reads SGHKS; CDR2 reads YYEKEE (reference sequence). CDR3: CASSLVDVRGTGELFF. DNA of the CDR3: TGTGCCAGCAGCTTGGTGGATGTTAGGGGCACCGGGGAGCTGTTTTTT. The variable domain in full, completed from reference TRBV5-5 and TRBJ2-2, reads DAGVTQSPTHLIKTRGQQVTLRCSPISGHKSVSWYQQVLGQGPQFIFQYYEKEERGRGNFPDRFSARQFPNYSSELNVNALLLGDSALYLCASSLVDVRGTGELFFGEGSRLTVL.

The chain joins TRBV6-2 or TRBV6-3 to TRBJ1-2; tentative D call: TRBD1 (5 bases). The CDR3 is 12 residues long. In germline, CDR1 is MNHEY, CDR2 SVGEGT. Trimming removed 6 bases from V and 7 bases from J, with 12 bases in between. CDR3 in amino acids: CASSPLQGGYTF. In nucleotides, the CDR3 is TGTGCCAGCAGCCCCCTTCAGGGTGGCTACACCTTC.

About this clonotype: A read error is possible here, since a much larger clone lies one base away. The CDR3 DNA reads TGCGCCAGCAGCTTGGCCGAACGGACCCATAGCAATCAGCCCCAGCATTTT. This gives the protein CASSLAERTHSNQPQHF. The rearrangement links TRBV5-1 to TRBJ1-5; D ambiguous. Between the trimmed V and J ends, which lost 0 bases and 0 bases, there was a span of 13 bases. CDR1 and CDR2 from the germline V gene are SGHRS and YFSETQ. CDR3 length: 17 amino acids.

This chain links TRBV6-1 with TRBJ2-7; D possibly corresponds to TRBD1 (7 bases). The CDR3 totals 18 residues. Trimming stripped 8 bases from V and 6 bases from J, with 32 bases between. From germline, CDR1 is MNHNS and CDR2 SASEGT. The CDR3 DNA reads as TGTGCCAGCGGGCTCCGGGACAGCAAAGGGAGCGGGCTGAGCGAGCAGTACTTC. It specifies CASGLRDSKGSGLSEQYF.

The J gene is TRBJ2-3, the V gene TRBV15, with D hard to call. Trimming removed 1 base from V and 4 bases from J, with 18 bases in between. In germline, CDR1 is LNHNV, CDR2 YYDKDF (reference sequence). The CDR3 length is 17 residues. The CDR3 is CATSRGPPKLQSDTQYF. For the CDR3, the DNA is TGTGCCACCAGCAGAGGTCCCCCGAAGTTACAATCAGATACGCAGTATTTT.

This clonotype was detected a few times. Given a much more abundant clone one base away, this may be a read error. The chain couples TRBV2 to TRBJ1-1; TRBD1 might be the D (5 bases). The length of the CDR3 is 14 residues. Per the germline V gene, CDR1 is SNHLY and CDR2 is FYNNEI. CDR3: CASSGQILNTKAFF. As DNA, the CDR3 is TGTGCCAGCAGTGGACAGATTCTGAACACTAAAGCTTTCTTT.

To note about this clonotype: Being one base from a much bigger clone, this may be a read error. The chain joins TRBV28 to TRBJ1-5, with 7 bases aligning to TRBD1. Germline V CDR1 and CDR2: MDHEN, SYDVKM. Trimming cost V 7 bases and J 0 bases; bases outside gene matches: 6. There are 15 residues in the CDR3. The CDR3 bases are TGTGCCAGCAAAGTTACAGGGGTTAGCAATCAGCCCCAGCATTTT. Protein sequence: CASKVTGVSNQPQHF.

This clonotype was recorded at least ten times. The DNA for the CDR3 is TGTGCCAGCAGTGGGGACAGCACAGATACGCAGTATTTT. This translates into CASSGDSTDTQYF. The chain links TRBV2 to TRBJ2-3; D is tentatively TRBD1 or TRBD2 (5 bases each). V dropped 4 bases and J dropped 0 bases, with 5 bases sitting between them. This CDR3 region has 13 residues. In germline, CDR1 is SNHLY, CDR2 FYNNEI.

V is TRBV27 and J is TRBJ2-7, with TRBD1 matching over 12 bases. V shed 5 bases, J shed 8 bases, and the junction held 10 bases outside the gene matches. The CDR3 runs to 15 residues. The germline V gene encodes CDR1 MNHEY and CDR2 SMNVEV (reference sequence). CDR3 nucleotides: TGTGCCAGCAGTCCCCGGGACAGGGGGCGCAGCCAGCAGTACTTC. This codes for CASSPRDRGRSQQYF.

This clonotype was seen a handful of times. The gene calls are TRBV5-1 and TRBJ2-4; D gene unclear. This CDR3 has 16 amino acids. Germline assignment: CDR1 SGHRS and CDR2 YFSETQ. V lost 0 bases, J lost 0 bases, and 10 bases lay in between. The CDR3 sequence: CASSLGPQAAKNIQYF. The CDR3 DNA sequence: TGCGCCAGCAGCTTGGGGCCCCAAGCAGCCAAAAACATTCAGTACTTC.

This clonotype was seen at least ten times. This chain connects TRBV20-1 to TRBJ2-4; no clear D gene. V lost 7 bases and J 0 bases, leaving 10 bases between the germline ends. CDR3 size: 13 residues. Germline V gives CDR1 DFQATT, CDR2 SNEGSKA (reference sequence). The CDR3 here is CSVSARAKNIQYF. The CDR3 DNA sequence: TGCAGTGTATCAGCCCGAGCCAAAAACATTCAGTACTTC.

This clonotype was counted at least ten times. DNA of the CDR3: TGTGCCAGCTCACCACCGTCCATTCACAATGAGCAGTTCTTC. Translation gives CASSPPSIHNEQFF. The rearrangement joins TRBV18 to TRBJ2-1; D call uncertain. Trimming left V 0 bases short and J 5 bases short, with 8 bases between. The CDR3 runs to 14 residues. The germline V gene encodes CDR1 KGHSH and CDR2 LQKENI.

J is TRBJ1-6 and V is TRBV3-1; D possibly corresponds to TRBD1 (6 bases). Deletions cut 0 bases from V and 7 bases from J, with 10 bases between. The germline gives CDR1 LGHDT, CDR2 YNNKEL (reference sequence). CDR3 length equals 15 residues. CDR3 loop: CASSQDTGPNSPLHF. The CDR3 nucleotides are TGTGCCAGCAGCCAAGATACAGGGCCCAATTCACCCCTCCACTTT.

In its sample, this clonotype was seen many times. The chain is built from TRBV2 and TRBJ1-1; a weak D match, TRBD1 (5 bases). The CDR3 totals 13 residues. Germline V gene data show CDR1 as SNHLY and CDR2 as FYNNEI. V was pared by 9 bases and J by 3 bases, with 14 bases between. The CDR3 nucleotides read TGTGCCAGTAAAACCCCGGGGGACACTGAAGCTTTCTTT. It translates to CASKTPGDTEAFF.

This clonotype appeared many times. The rearrangement links TRBV28 to TRBJ2-7; unclear D gene. This CDR3 contains 13 residues. CDR1 and CDR2 (germline): MDHEN, SYDVKM. Trimming took 11 bases from V and 0 from J, leaving 14 bases between them. CDR3 sequence: CAALNPSSYEQYF. The CDR3 coding sequence is TGTGCCGCGTTAAACCCTAGCTCCTACGAGCAGTACTTC.

This clonotype showed up many times. The chain recombines TRBV20-1 with TRBJ2-2; the D call may be TRBD1 or TRBD2 (7 bases each). From germline, CDR1 is DFQATT and CDR2 SNEGSKA (reference sequence). The CDR3 extends over 14 amino acids. Between the trimmed V and J ends, which lost 6 bases and 4 bases, there was a span of 15 bases. Here the CDR3 DNA reads TGCAGTGCGTCGACAGGGAGGGTCACCGGGGAGCTGTTTTTT. It yields the protein CSASTGRVTGELFF.

This clonotype showed up many times. The gene calls are TRBV9 and TRBJ1-2; D call uncertain. Germline assignment: CDR1 SGDLS and CDR2 YYNGEE. This CDR3 has 14 amino acids. V was shortened by 4 bases and J by 2 bases, with 12 bases between the two germline ends. CDR3 sequence reads: CASSPSNQNYGYTF. The CDR3 DNA follows: TGTGCCAGCAGCCCTTCAAACCAGAACTATGGCTACACCTTC.

This clonotype appeared many times. The V gene is TRBV20-1, the J gene TRBJ2-5, with D hard to call. The CDR3 extends over 10 amino acids. V lost 5 bases, J lost 3 bases, and 4 bases lay in between. Germline V gene sequence: CDR1 DFQATT, CDR2 SNEGSKA (reference sequence). CDR3 residues: CSALKETQYF. For the CDR3, the DNA is TGCAGTGCTCTCAAAGAGACCCAGTACTTC.

The V gene is TRBV9, the J gene TRBJ1-2; the match to TRBD1 covers 7 bases. V lost 6 bases, J lost 1 base, and 6 bases stayed unmatched. This CDR3 spans 14 amino acids. Germline loops: CDR1 SGDLS, CDR2 YYNGEE. CDR3 nucleotide sequence: TGTGCCAGCAAGCAGGGGGGAGGTAACTATGGCTACACCTTC. Protein sequence: CASKQGGGNYGYTF.

This clonotype was counted many times. The J gene is TRBJ1-2, the V gene TRBV12-3 or TRBV12-4; TRBD1 is a possible D gene (6 bases). The germline V and J ends were trimmed by 5 bases and 3 bases, with 19 bases remaining between them. This CDR3 contains 16 residues. The CDR3 sequence: CASSHRRDILHYGYTF. Here the CDR3 DNA reads TGTGCCAGCAGTCACAGAAGGGACATACTACACTATGGCTACACCTTC.

This clonotype has just a few counts. The J gene is TRBJ2-2, the V gene TRBV9; D not certain. Germline V lookup: CDR1 SGDLS, CDR2 YYNGEE. Trimming cost V 4 bases and J 0 bases, with 7 bases left between them. The CDR3 has 14 amino acids. CDR3 DNA: TGTGCCAGCAGCACCCTCGCGAACACCGGGGAGCTGTTTTTT. It is translated as CASSTLANTGELFF.

This clonotype was recorded at least ten times. The chain employs TRBV27 and TRBJ2-3; 12 bases fit TRBD2. The V and J ends lost 5 bases and 0 bases, in that order; junction bases with no gene match: 3. The germline V gene encodes CDR1 MNHEY and CDR2 SMNVEV (reference sequence). CDR3 length equals 16 residues. CDR3 in amino acids: CASSVLAGGSTDTQYF. In DNA form, the CDR3 reads TGTGCCAGCAGTGTACTAGCGGGGGGTAGCACAGATACGCAGTATTTT.

This clonotype was counted at least ten times. This chain joins TRBV7-8 and TRBJ2-5; perhaps TRBD1 as D (5 bases). The germline V gene encodes CDR1 SGHVS and CDR2 FQNEAQ. CDR3 length: 13 residues. Trimming shortened V by 4 bases and J by 5 bases, and 11 bases separated the two germline ends. The CDR3 nucleotides read TGTGCCAGCAGCTCCAGGGTAATGGAGACCCAGTACTTC. It yields the protein CASSSRVMETQYF.

This clonotype came up many times. The chain combines TRBV20-1 with TRBJ2-3; D remains unclear. In germline, CDR1 is DFQATT, CDR2 SNEGSKA (reference sequence). V gave up 1 base and J gave up 1 base, with 6 bases separating them. The CDR3 has 13 residues. CDR3 protein: CSARAAGTDTQYF. The CDR3 DNA is TGCAGTGCTAGAGCGGCTGGCACAGATACGCAGTATTTT.

The chain uses TRBV19 and TRBJ2-3; TRBD2 is a possible D gene (5 bases). Germline CDR1 reads LNHDA; CDR2 reads SQIVND (reference sequence). This CDR3 has 16 amino acids. The germline V and J ends were trimmed by 7 bases and 0 bases, with 17 bases remaining between them. CDR3 coding DNA: TGTGCCAGTACCCTAGGGAGACACATTAGCACAGATACGCAGTATTTT. Translated, it gives CASTLGRHISTDTQYF.

This clonotype was seen many times. The chain combines TRBV30 with TRBJ1-1; no firm D call. There are 15 residues in the CDR3. Germline loops: CDR1 GTSNPN, CDR2 SVGIG (reference sequence). Trimming stripped 0 bases from V and 0 bases from J, with 11 bases between. CDR3 sequence: CAWSVRKMMNTEAFF. CDR3 sequence (DNA): TGTGCCTGGAGTGTAAGGAAAATGATGAACACTGAAGCTTTCTTT.

In this sample, this clonotype turned up many times. The rearrangement uses TRBV9 and TRBJ1-5; D gene ambiguous. Trimming took 0 bases from V and 7 from J, leaving 8 bases between them. CDR1 and CDR2 (germline): SGDLS, YYNGEE. The CDR3 runs 13 residues. CDR3 sequence reads: CASSVAFEQPQHF. The CDR3 nucleotides read TGTGCCAGCAGCGTAGCTTTCGAGCAGCCCCAGCATTTT.